The 3 T cell receptor beta chains below come from one sample, sequenced in a study of response to subunit inactivated influenza vaccine. TCRdb itself ran the RT-PCR reads through MiXCR, one entry per CDR3 protein. The sample holds roughly 630,000 distinct CDR3 sequences, 14% seen once. Material: PBMCs from blood, obtained roughly 15 days before vaccination. The receptor source for this set is a man aged 50 to 59 who received an inactivated influenza vaccine.

The chain combines TRBV6-1 with TRBJ2-1; 9 bases fit TRBD1. Germline CDR1 and CDR2: MNHNS and SASEGT. The CDR3 has 15 residues. The V and J ends lost 0 bases and 8 bases, in that order; junction bases with no gene match: 5. CDR3 amino acids: CASSEAQGQGHEQFF. CDR3 sequence (DNA): TGTGCCAGCAGTGAAGCGCAGGGACAGGGCCATGAGCAGTTCTTC.

Many counts were recorded for this clonotype. This sequence joins TRBV5-8 and TRBJ2-7; no clear D gene. This CDR3 is 13 amino acids long. Germline loops: CDR1 SGHTS, CDR2 YDEGEE. V was trimmed by 1 base and J by 1 base, leaving 6 bases between them. CDR3 DNA sequence: TGTGCCAGCAGCTTGAAGGAGTCCTACGAGCAGTACTTC. It is translated as CASSLKESYEQYF.

The rearrangement joins TRBV3-1 to TRBJ2-2; no firm D call. Trimming left V 1 base short and J 8 bases short, with 11 bases between. CDR3 size: 14 residues. Per the germline V gene, CDR1 is LGHDT and CDR2 is YNNKEL (reference sequence). DNA for the CDR3: TGTGCCAGCAGCCAAGGCAGTGGTCGGGGGGAGCTGTTTTTT. Translated: CASSQGSGRGELFF. Full variable domain (outside the CDR3, taken from reference TRBV3-1 and TRBJ2-2): DTAVSQTPKYLVTQMGNDKSIKCEQNLGHDTMYWYKQDSKKFLKIMFSYNNKELIINETVPNRFSPKSPDKAHLNLHINSLELGDSAVYFCASSQGSGRGELFFGEGSRLTVL.